This passage covers 17 T cell receptor beta chains from one sample sequenced in a study of early T cells in non-severe SARS-CoV-2 infection. Via MiXCR, TCRdb re-called the 5' RACE reads, giving one row per CDR3 protein. The data show tens of thousands of distinct CDR3 sequences, with over 10% seen just once and roughly 4.7% held by the top ten. The sequenced sample consisted of whole blood. The origin of the receptors is an adult who was a healthcare worker with PCR-confirmed SARS-CoV-2 infection or an uninfected control (not recorded which).

The chain uses TRBV12-3 or TRBV12-4 and TRBJ2-1; D remains unclear. The CDR3 is 13 residues long. V was cut by 3 bases and J by 5 bases, with 8 bases left in between. The CDR3 sequence: CASSFRRNNEQFF. The CDR3 nucleotides read TGTGCCAGCAGTTTCAGGCGAAACAATGAGCAGTTCTTC.

This clonotype turned up a few times. The genes are TRBV7-2 and TRBJ1-4, with D possibly TRBD1 on 5 matching bases. The CDR3 consists of 15 residues. Trimming shortened V by 0 bases and J by 7 bases, and 12 bases separated the two germline ends. In germline, CDR1 is SGHTA, CDR2 FQGNSA. CDR3 loop: CASSLAMGLGEKLFF. CDR3 in DNA: TGTGCCAGCAGCTTAGCGATGGGGCTAGGTGAAAAACTGTTTTTT.

This clonotype occurred many times. The chain combines TRBV6-5 with TRBJ1-5; no definite D call. CDR3 length: 15 amino acids. The V end was cut by 5 bases, the J end by 5 bases, with 16 bases between. In germline, CDR1 is MNHEY, CDR2 SVGAGI. CDR3 protein: CASSPSGLEDQPQHF. The CDR3 coding sequence is TGTGCCAGCAGTCCCTCGGGCCTAGAAGATCAGCCCCAGCATTTT.

This clonotype occurred many times. The chain links TRBV7-9 to TRBJ1-1; no clear D. Trimming removed 0 bases from V and 0 bases from J, with 5 bases in between. This CDR3 spans 14 amino acids. The germline gives CDR1 SEHNR, CDR2 FQNEAQ (reference sequence). As DNA, the CDR3 is TGTGCCAGCAGCTTAGCGATGCTGAACACTGAAGCTTTCTTT. It specifies CASSLAMLNTEAFF.

This clonotype appeared many times. V gene TRBV6-2 or TRBV6-3 combines with J gene TRBJ1-2, with D perhaps matching TRBD1 (5 bases). V was clipped by 10 bases and J by 2 bases, with 14 bases between them. Germline CDR1 is MNHEY and CDR2 is SVGEGT. This CDR3 contains 13 residues. CDR3 sequence: CATLRDLNYGYTF. The CDR3 DNA reads TGTGCCACCCTCCGGGACTTAAACTATGGCTACACCTTC.

The CDR3 spells CSVEETGRNTIYF. The CDR3, as DNA: TGCAGCGTTGAAGAGACAGGGCGTAACACCATATATTTT. This chain links TRBV29-1 with TRBJ1-3, with TRBD1 matching over 7 bases. The CDR3 length is 13 residues. V shed 0 bases and J 7 bases; nucleotides not matched to a gene: 3. Germline loops: CDR1 SQVTM, CDR2 ANQGSEA.

This clonotype was observed a handful of times. The V gene is TRBV2, the J gene TRBJ1-2; 9 bases fit TRBD1. J lost 5 bases, V lost 10 bases, and 5 bases had no gene match. Germline V gene lookup returns CDR1 SNHLY and CDR2 FYNNEI. CDR3 length: 12 residues. The CDR3 coding sequence is TGTGCCACCCCCGGGACAGGGTATGGCTACACCTTC. It is translated as CATPGTGYGYTF.

This clonotype appeared many times. The rearrangement joins TRBV3-1 to TRBJ1-5; TRBD1 might be the D (5 bases). V gave up 1 base and J gave up 1 base, with 8 bases separating them. Germline CDR1 reads LGHDT; CDR2 reads YNNKEL (reference sequence). The CDR3 consists of 15 residues. CDR3 nucleotides: TGTGCCAGCAGCCAAGGGGGCACAAGCAATCAGCCCCAGCATTTT. As protein: CASSQGGTSNQPQHF.

This chain joins TRBV4-1 and TRBJ2-7; a possible D gene is TRBD1 (6 bases). CDR1 MGHRA and CDR2 YSYEKL come from the germline V gene. Between the trimmed V and J ends, which lost 0 bases and 6 bases, there was a span of 18 bases. This CDR3 comprises 16 residues. The CDR3 loop reads CASSQDGQGWDPEQYF. CDR3 nucleotide sequence: TGCGCCAGCAGCCAAGATGGTCAGGGGTGGGACCCCGAGCAGTACTTC.

This clonotype was counted at least ten times. The chain couples TRBV30 to TRBJ1-6; D call uncertain. The CDR3 sequence is 13 residues long. The germline gives CDR1 GTSNPN, CDR2 SVGIG (reference sequence). V lost 0 bases and J 4 bases, leaving 4 bases between the germline ends. This CDR3 is CAWSVSYNSPLHF. In nucleotides, the CDR3 is TGTGCCTGGAGTGTATCTTATAATTCACCCCTCCACTTT.

Regarding this clonotype: An end of the junction does not agree with germline; a read error may underlie this. The V and J genes are TRBV3-1 and TRBJ2-5; no definite D call. Per germline, CDR1 LGHDT and CDR2 YNNKEL (reference sequence). The CDR3 has 15 residues. The DNA of the CDR3 is TGTGCCAGCAGCCTACCCCAAGCGTCTCAAGAGCCCCAGTACTTC. This encodes CASSLPQASQEPQYF.

This clonotype occurred many times. The chain combines TRBV11-2 with TRBJ2-1; 7 bases are shared with TRBD1. CDR3 length equals 16 residues. V lost 1 base to trimming and J lost 6 bases; unmatched junction nucleotides: 9. Germline V gives CDR1 SGHAT, CDR2 FQNNGV. The DNA of the CDR3 is TGTGCCAGCAGCTTAGTAGGTCCGGGACAGACCAATGAGCAGTTCTTC. Protein product: CASSLVGPGQTNEQFF.

This clonotype was observed at least ten times. The chain couples TRBV21-1 to TRBJ2-3; the table gives TRBD2 as D, unverified against the DNA. TRBV21-1 is a listed pseudogene. CDR3 length: 16 amino acids. CDR3 DNA: TGTGCCAGCAGCAAAGACCCAGCGGGGGTTAGTGATACGCAGTATTTT. It is translated as CASSKDPAGVSDTQYF.

This clonotype has more than one count but fewer than ten. The V call is TRBV29-1, the J call TRBJ1-2, with D unresolved. CDR1 and CDR2 from the germline V gene are SQVTM and ANQGSEA. CDR3 length: 12 amino acids. V lost 4 bases, J lost 6 bases, and 12 bases lay in between. Here the CDR3 reads CSVVVGMHGYTF. The CDR3, as DNA: TGCAGCGTTGTAGTGGGTATGCATGGCTACACCTTC.

There are many counts of this clonotype. J is TRBJ2-3 and V is TRBV10-1; no clear D. Germline CDR1 reads WNHNN; CDR2 reads SYGVQD (reference sequence). This CDR3 contains 12 residues. V was cut by 4 bases and J by 3 bases, with 5 bases left in between. CDR3 nucleotides: TGCGCCAGCAGTGTCAGTACAGATACGCAGTATTTT. Translation: CASSVSTDTQYF.

This clonotype was seen just once. The chain links TRBV18 to TRBJ1-6, with 7 bases aligning to TRBD1. The CDR3 runs to 16 residues. CDR1 is KGHSH, CDR2 LQKENI, per germline. With V trimmed by 3 bases and J by 9 bases, 11 bases remained unmatched. CDR3: CASSPSGSDRRSPLHF. The CDR3 DNA sequence: TGTGCCAGCTCACCTTCTGGCTCGGACAGGCGTTCACCCCTCCACTTT.

This clonotype was observed a handful of times. V gene TRBV13 combines with J gene TRBJ1-5; D gene unclear. Germline CDR1 and CDR2: PRHDT and FYEKMQ (reference sequence). Trimming stripped 6 bases from V and 3 bases from J, with 6 bases between. The CDR3 has 12 residues. This chain's CDR3 is CASSGVNQPQHF. The CDR3 DNA sequence: TGTGCCAGCAGTGGGGTCAATCAGCCCCAGCATTTT.